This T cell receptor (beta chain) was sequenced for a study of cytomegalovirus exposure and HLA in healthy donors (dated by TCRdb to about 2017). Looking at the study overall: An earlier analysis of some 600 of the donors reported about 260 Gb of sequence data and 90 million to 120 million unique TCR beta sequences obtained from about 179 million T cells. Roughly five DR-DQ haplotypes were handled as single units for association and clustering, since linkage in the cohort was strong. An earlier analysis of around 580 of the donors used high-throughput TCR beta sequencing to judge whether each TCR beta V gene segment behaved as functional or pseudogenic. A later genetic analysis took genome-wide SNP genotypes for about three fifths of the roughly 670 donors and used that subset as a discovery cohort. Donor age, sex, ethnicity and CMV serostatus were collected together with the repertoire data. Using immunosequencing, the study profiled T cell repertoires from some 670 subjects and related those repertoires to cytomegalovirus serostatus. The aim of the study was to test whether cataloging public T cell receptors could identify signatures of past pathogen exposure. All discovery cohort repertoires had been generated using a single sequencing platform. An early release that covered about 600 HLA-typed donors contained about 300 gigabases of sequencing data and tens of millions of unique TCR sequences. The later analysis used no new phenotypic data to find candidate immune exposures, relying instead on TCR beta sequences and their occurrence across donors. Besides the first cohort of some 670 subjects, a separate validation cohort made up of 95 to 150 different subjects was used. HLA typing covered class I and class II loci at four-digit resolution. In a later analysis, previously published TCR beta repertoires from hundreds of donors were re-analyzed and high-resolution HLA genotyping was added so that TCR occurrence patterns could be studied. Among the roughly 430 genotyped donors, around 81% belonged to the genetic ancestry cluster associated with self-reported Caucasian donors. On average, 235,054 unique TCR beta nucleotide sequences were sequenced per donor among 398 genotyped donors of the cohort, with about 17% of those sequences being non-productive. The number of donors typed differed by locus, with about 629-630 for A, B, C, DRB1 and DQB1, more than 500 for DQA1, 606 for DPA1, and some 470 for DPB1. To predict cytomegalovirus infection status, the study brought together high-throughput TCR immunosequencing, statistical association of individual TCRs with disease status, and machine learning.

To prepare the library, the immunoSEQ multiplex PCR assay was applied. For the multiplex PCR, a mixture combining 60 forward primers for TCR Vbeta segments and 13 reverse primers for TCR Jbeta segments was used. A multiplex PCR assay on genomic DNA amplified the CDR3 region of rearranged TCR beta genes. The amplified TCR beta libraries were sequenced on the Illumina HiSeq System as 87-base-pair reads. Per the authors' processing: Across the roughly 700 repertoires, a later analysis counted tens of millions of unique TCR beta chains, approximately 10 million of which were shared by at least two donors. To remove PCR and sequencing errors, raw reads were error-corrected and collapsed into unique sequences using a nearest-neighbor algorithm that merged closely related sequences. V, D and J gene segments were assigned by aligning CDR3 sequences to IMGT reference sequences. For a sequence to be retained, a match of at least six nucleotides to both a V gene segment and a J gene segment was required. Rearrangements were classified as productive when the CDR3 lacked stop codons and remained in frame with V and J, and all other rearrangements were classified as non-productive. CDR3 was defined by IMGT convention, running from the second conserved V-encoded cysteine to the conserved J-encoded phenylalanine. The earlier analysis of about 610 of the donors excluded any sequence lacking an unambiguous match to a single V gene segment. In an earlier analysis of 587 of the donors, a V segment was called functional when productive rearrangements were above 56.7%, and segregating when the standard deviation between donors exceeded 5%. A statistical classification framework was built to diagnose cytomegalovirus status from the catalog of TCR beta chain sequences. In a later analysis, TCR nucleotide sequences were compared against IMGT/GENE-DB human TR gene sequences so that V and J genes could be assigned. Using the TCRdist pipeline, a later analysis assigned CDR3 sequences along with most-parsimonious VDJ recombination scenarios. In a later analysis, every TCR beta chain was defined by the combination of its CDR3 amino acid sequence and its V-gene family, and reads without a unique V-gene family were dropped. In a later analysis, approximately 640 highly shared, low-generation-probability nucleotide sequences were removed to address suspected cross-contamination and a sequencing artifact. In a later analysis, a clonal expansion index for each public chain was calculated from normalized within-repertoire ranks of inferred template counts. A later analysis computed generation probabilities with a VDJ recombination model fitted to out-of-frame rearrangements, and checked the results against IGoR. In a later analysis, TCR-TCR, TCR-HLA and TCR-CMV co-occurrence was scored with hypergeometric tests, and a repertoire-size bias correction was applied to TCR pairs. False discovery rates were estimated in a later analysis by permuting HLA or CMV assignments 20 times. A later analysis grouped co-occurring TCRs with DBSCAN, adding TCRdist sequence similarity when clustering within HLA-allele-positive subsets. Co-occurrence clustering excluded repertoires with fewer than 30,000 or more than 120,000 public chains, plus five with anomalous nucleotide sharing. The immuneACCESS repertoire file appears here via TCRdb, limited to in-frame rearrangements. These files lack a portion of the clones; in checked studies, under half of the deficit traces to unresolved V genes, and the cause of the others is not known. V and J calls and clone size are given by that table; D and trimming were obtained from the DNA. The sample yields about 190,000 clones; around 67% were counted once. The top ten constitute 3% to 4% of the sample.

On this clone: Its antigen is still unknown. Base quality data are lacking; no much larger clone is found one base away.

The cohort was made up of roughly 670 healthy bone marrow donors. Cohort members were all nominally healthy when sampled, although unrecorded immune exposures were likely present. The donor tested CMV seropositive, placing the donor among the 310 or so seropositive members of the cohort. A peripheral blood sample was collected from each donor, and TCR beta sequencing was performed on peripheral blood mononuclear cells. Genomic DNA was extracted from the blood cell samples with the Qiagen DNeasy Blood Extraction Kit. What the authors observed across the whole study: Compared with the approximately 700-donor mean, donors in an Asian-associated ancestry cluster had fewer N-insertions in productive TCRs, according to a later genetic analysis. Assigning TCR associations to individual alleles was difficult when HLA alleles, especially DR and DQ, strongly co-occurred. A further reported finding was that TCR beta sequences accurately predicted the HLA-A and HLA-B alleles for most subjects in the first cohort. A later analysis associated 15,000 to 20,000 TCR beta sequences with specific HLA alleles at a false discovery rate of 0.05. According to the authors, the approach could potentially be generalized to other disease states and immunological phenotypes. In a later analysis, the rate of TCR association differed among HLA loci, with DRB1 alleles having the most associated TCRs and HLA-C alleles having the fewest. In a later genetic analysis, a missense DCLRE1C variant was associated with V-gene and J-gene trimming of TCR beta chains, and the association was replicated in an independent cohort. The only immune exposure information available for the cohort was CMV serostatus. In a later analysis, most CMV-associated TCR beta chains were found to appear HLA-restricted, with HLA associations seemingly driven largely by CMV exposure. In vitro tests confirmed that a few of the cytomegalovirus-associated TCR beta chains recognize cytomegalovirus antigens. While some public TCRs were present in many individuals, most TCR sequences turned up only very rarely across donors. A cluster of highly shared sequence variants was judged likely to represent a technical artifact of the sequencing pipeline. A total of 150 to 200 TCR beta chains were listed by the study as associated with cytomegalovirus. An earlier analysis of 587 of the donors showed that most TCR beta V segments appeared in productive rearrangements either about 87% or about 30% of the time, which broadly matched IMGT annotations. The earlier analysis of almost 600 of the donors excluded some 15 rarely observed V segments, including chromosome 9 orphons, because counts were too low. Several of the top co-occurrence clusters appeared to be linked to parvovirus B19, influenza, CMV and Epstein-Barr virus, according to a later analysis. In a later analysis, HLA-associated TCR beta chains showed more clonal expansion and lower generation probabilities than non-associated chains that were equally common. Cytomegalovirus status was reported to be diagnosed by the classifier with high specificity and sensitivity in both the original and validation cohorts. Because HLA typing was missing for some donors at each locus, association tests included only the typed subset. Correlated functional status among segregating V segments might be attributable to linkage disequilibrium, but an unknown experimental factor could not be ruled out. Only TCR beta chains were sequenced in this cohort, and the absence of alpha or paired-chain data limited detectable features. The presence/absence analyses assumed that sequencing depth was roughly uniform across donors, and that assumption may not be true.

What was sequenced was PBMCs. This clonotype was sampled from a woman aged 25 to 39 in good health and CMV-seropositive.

The CDR3 reads CASSGTSGSSYEQYF. The DNA reads TGTGCCAGCAGCGGGACTAGCGGGAGTTCGTACGAGCAGTACTTC. The chain links TRBV7-9 with TRBJ2-7; TRBD2 aligns with 14 central bases. Looking up the germline V gene (reference sequence) yields CDR1 SEHNR and CDR2 FQNEAQ. V is cut back by 5 bases and J by 4 bases, with 4 bases in the junction unmatched. The CDR3 covers 15 residues, taking in both the cysteine and the phenylalanine. The DNA shown is the 45-base CDR3, in frame from base 1.